This entry is about one T cell receptor beta chain. The target antigen is unknown. The data were obtained in a study of vaccination effects on CD4 cells after COVID-19. As for the study in general: Post-vaccine specimens were collected at a median of 72 days following the second dose.

V lost 1 base and J 2 bases, leaving 7 bases between the germline ends. The germline CDR1 and CDR2 sequences are SGHRS and YFSETQ. This CDR3 region has 14 residues. Generated by immunoSEQ multiplex PCR, the TCRdb table keeps only in-frame clones and is missing some. This table holds tens of thousands of clones, about 81% found once. Antigen-specific CD4+ T cell clonotypes were called by their expansion after viral peptide-pool culture in ViraFEST. The culture ran for nine to ten days, and then CD4+ T cells were isolated. Two-dose BNT162b2 or mRNA-1273 vaccination was given to participants. No vaccinee had earlier SARS-CoV-2 infection, and nucleocapsid antibodies were negative. On days 3 and 7, fresh IL-2 medium replaced half the medium.

The chain combines TRBV5-1 with TRBJ2-1, with unresolved D. The sequenced sample was CD4+ T cells from PBMCs cultured with HCoV-229E spike peptides, obtained after COVID-19 vaccination. The origin of this receptor is a human donor who received a COVID-19 vaccine. The DNA for the CDR3 is TGCGCCAGCAGCTTGATGTCTACCTACAATGAGCAGTTCTTC. Its translation: CASSLMSTYNEQFF.